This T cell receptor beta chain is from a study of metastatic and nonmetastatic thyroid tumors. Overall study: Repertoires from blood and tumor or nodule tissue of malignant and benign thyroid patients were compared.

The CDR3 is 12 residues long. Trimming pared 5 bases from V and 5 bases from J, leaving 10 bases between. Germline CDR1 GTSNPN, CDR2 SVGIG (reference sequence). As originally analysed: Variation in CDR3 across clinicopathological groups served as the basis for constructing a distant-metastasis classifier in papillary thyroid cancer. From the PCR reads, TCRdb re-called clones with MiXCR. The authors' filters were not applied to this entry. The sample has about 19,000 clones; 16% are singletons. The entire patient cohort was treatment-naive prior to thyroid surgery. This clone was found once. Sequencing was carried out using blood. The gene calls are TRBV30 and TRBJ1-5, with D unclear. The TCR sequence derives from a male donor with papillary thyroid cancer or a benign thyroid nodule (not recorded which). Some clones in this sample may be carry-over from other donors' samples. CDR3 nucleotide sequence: TGTGCCTGGGGAGTGGGCTATCAGCCCCAGCATTTT. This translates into CAWGVGYQPQHF.